These 29 T cell receptor beta chains were sequenced from one sample in a study of T cell changes during pregnancy in multiple sclerosis. The protocol was immunoSEQ multiplex PCR, while the TCRdb copy is restricted to in-frame clones and leaves out a portion. In the table there are about 20,000 clones, about 85% of which are singletons. The sequences come from CD8+ T cells from peripheral blood mononuclear cells, collected in the third trimester of pregnancy. The receptors originated from a female donor in good health, enrolled as a control in a pregnancy study.

The chain employs TRBV6-6 and TRBJ1-2, with D possibly TRBD1 on 5 matching bases. The germline gives CDR1 MNHNY, CDR2 SVGAGI (reference sequence). The ends were cut back, 5 bases at V and 5 bases at J, with 12 bases in the middle. The CDR3 spans 13 residues. The CDR3 reads CASSPNPGYGYTF. In nucleotides, the CDR3 is TGTGCCAGCAGTCCTAACCCAGGGTATGGCTACACCTTC.

The chain combines TRBV7-2 with TRBJ2-5; 11 nucleotides match TRBD2. CDR1 and CDR2 from the germline V gene are SGHTA and FQGNSA. Losses at the gene ends were 2 bases for V and 4 bases for J; bases not matched to a gene: 3. The CDR3 has 15 residues. The CDR3 is CASSLTSGSPETQYF. For the CDR3, the DNA is TGTGCCAGCAGCTTAACTAGCGGGAGTCCAGAGACCCAGTACTTC.

The gene calls are TRBV4-3 and TRBJ2-1; D remains unclear. The V gene lost 0 bases and the J gene lost 6 bases, with 9 bases spanning the gap. Germline V gives CDR1 LGHNA, CDR2 YSLEER. The CDR3 extends over 14 amino acids. Written as DNA, the CDR3 is TGCGCCAGCAGCCAAGACGAGATCGCCAATGAGCAGTTCTTC. This translates into CASSQDEIANEQFF.

DNA of the CDR3: TGTGCCAGCAGTCCCCGGGGGACCGGAGGTGAAAAACTGTTTTTT. The encoded protein is CASSPRGTGGEKLFF. The V and J genes are TRBV2 and TRBJ1-4; a possible D gene is TRBD1 (5 bases). The CDR3 has 15 amino acids. The V end was cut by 5 bases, the J end by 7 bases, with 17 bases between. Per germline, CDR1 SNHLY and CDR2 FYNNEI.

The chain is built from TRBV18 and TRBJ2-5, with a weak D call TRBD2 (6 bases). Trimming took 5 bases from V and 3 from J, leaving 16 bases between them. Per germline, CDR1 KGHSH and CDR2 LQKENI. The CDR3 extends over 15 amino acids. The CDR3 DNA reads TGTGCCAGCTCAACCCCCGGGACTGCTGAAGAGACCCAGTACTTC. Its protein product is CASSTPGTAEETQYF.

The J gene is TRBJ2-7, the V gene TRBV15; 11 nucleotides match TRBD2. CDR3 length: 15 residues. V was pared by 1 base and J by 7 bases, with 6 bases of the junction left unmatched. The germline V gene has CDR1 LNHNV and CDR2 YYDKDF (reference sequence). The DNA for the CDR3 is TGTGCCACCAGCAGAGCACTAGCGGGAGAAGGTGAGCAGTACTTC. Protein product: CATSRALAGEGEQYF.

The genes are TRBV4-2 and TRBJ2-3, with D possibly TRBD2 on 7 matching bases. The CDR3 is 17 amino acids. Trimming removed 2 bases from V and 1 base from J, with 16 bases in between. The germline V gene has CDR1 LGHNA and CDR2 YNFKEQ. The CDR3 loop reads CASSQLLGGGGTDTQYF. CDR3 DNA: TGTGCCAGCAGCCAATTGTTAGGGGGAGGGGGCACAGATACGCAGTATTTT.

The CDR3 DNA reads as TGTGCCAGCAACCCCATTTGGTTAGCGGGAGTGAGGGAGACCCAGTACTTC. This translates into CASNPIWLAGVRETQYF. The V and J genes are TRBV7-8 and TRBJ2-5; 9 bases are shared with TRBD2. Unmatched junction bases numbered 17, after V lost 7 bases and J lost 5 bases. Germline CDR1 and CDR2: SGHVS and FQNEAQ. The CDR3 has 17 amino acids.

The V call is TRBV5-1, the J call TRBJ2-5, with 10 bases lining up with TRBD1. Per the germline V gene, CDR1 is SGHRS and CDR2 is YFSETQ. The CDR3 consists of 15 residues. With 3 bases clipped from V and 4 bases from J, the junction kept 6 bases outside the gene matches. CDR3 region: CASSSGQGFGETQYF. As DNA, the CDR3 is TGCGCCAGCAGCTCGGGACAGGGGTTCGGAGAGACCCAGTACTTC.

This sequence joins TRBV28 and TRBJ2-3, with D perhaps TRBD2 (6 bases). The V gene lost 10 bases and the J gene lost 2 bases, with 16 bases spanning the gap. The CDR3 consists of 14 residues. CDR1 is MDHEN, CDR2 SYDVKM, per germline. CDR3 residues: CATHPGLDTDTQYF. DNA for the CDR3: TGTGCCACCCACCCGGGACTGGACACAGATACGCAGTATTTT.

The chain uses TRBV19 and TRBJ1-1; TRBD1 matches 9 bases. The CDR3 sequence is 15 residues long. Germline CDR1 is LNHDA and CDR2 is SQIVND (reference sequence). V gave up 8 bases and J gave up 2 bases; unmatched junction bases: 9. CDR3 sequence: CASRGPGQGNTEAFF. CDR3 bases: TGTGCCAGTCGCGGGCCGGGACAGGGAAACACTGAAGCTTTCTTT.

Turning to this clone: At one of its ends the junction is not consistent with the germline gene, which may arise from a read error. V gene TRBV4-2 combines with J gene TRBJ1-2; D call uncertain. Germline assignment: CDR1 LGHNA and CDR2 YNFKEQ. The CDR3 consists of 11 residues. The CDR3 protein is CASRTSVGYTF. In DNA form, the CDR3 reads TGTGCCAGCAGGACGAGTGTGGGCTACACTTTC.

V gene TRBV7-6 combines with J gene TRBJ2-7, with D perhaps matching TRBD2 (6 bases). CDR1 SGHVS and CDR2 FNYEAQ come from the germline V gene. The CDR3 has 14 amino acids. V shed 5 bases and J shed 0 bases, with 11 bases lying between them. CDR3 in amino acids: CASSRRGSSYEQYF. The DNA of the CDR3 is TGTGCCAGCAGCCGGCGGGGTTCCTCCTACGAGCAGTACTTC.

As DNA, the CDR3 is TGCGCCAGCAGCCCGGGACTCGTCCGCTACGAGCAGTACTTC. This gives the protein CASSPGLVRYEQYF. The genes are TRBV4-1 and TRBJ2-7; tentatively, D is TRBD2 (6 bases). Germline V gene data show CDR1 as MGHRA and CDR2 as YSYEKL. The CDR3 spans 14 residues. V lost 4 bases, J lost 3 bases, and 13 bases lay in between.

This clone showed up just a few times. The rearrangement joins TRBV7-3 to TRBJ1-2; possible D gene TRBD1, 5 bases. V shed 2 bases and J shed 3 bases, with 10 bases lying between them. Germline CDR1 is SGHTA and CDR2 is FQGTGA. The length of the CDR3 is 14 residues. CDR3 bases: TGTGCCAGCAGCTTAGGCAGGGAGGACTATGGCTACACCTTC. Translating gives CASSLGREDYGYTF. Combining the CDR3 with reference TRBV7-3 and TRBJ1-2 gives the whole variable domain GAGVSQTPSNKVTEKGKYVELRCDPISGHTALYWYRQSLGQGPEFLIYFQGTGAADDSGLPNDRFFAVRPEGSVSTLKIQRTERGDSAVYLCASSLGREDYGYTFGSGTRLTVV.

The rearrangement uses TRBV9 and TRBJ2-1; TRBD2 matches at 9 bases. With V trimmed by 3 bases and J by 4 bases, 8 bases remained unmatched. This CDR3 region has 16 residues. Looked up from germline, CDR1 is SGDLS and CDR2 is YYNGEE. In DNA form, the CDR3 reads TGTGCCAGCAGCGGAGATAGCGGGGGATCGTACAATGAGCAGTTCTTC. Translated, it gives CASSGDSGGSYNEQFF.

The chain couples TRBV28 to TRBJ2-7; maybe TRBD2 (6 bases). This CDR3 region has 13 residues. CDR1 and CDR2 from the germline V gene are MDHEN and SYDVKM. The ends were cut back, 3 bases at V and 7 bases at J, with 13 bases in the middle. The chain's CDR3 is CASSLGGIREQYF. The CDR3 nucleotides read TGTGCCAGCAGTTTGGGCGGGATAAGGGAGCAGTACTTC. The full variable domain, in which reference TRBV28 and TRBJ2-7 provide the parts outside the CDR3, is DVKVTQSSRYLVKRTGEKVFLECVQDMDHENMFWYRQDPGLGLRLIYFSYDVKMKEKGDIPEGYSVSREKKERFSLILESASTNQTSMYLCASSLGGIREQYFGPGTRLTVT.

This clone was found once. This sequence joins TRBV29-1 and TRBJ2-7; 9 nucleotides line up with TRBD2. The V gene's germline CDR1 is SQVTM and CDR2 ANQGSEA. The V segment lost 5 bases and the J segment 4 bases; nucleotides outside the gene matches: 6. The CDR3 extends over 13 amino acids. The DNA of the CDR3 is TGCAGCGTTCGGACTAGCGTAGAATACGAGCAGTACTTC. This translates into CSVRTSVEYEQYF.

This rearrangement joins TRBV5-1 to TRBJ1-5; 8 positions agree with TRBD1. Losses at the gene ends were 0 bases for V and 2 bases for J; bases not matched to a gene: 1. CDR1 is SGHRS, CDR2 YFSETQ, per germline. CDR3 length equals 15 residues. CDR3 nucleotide sequence: TGCGCCAGCAGCTTGGGACAGGGGCGCAATCAGCCCCAGCATTTT. It is translated as CASSLGQGRNQPQHF.

This chain joins TRBV9 and TRBJ1-1, with unresolved D. The germline V and J ends were trimmed by 3 bases and 0 bases, with 12 bases remaining between them. The germline CDR1 and CDR2 sequences are SGDLS and YYNGEE. This CDR3 region has 15 residues. This CDR3 reads CASSGTDGMNTEAFF. The CDR3 DNA reads TGTGCCAGCAGCGGGACCGACGGGATGAACACTGAAGCTTTCTTT.

The chain carries TRBV4-1 and TRBJ2-5; the match to TRBD2 covers 11 bases. Germline assignment: CDR1 MGHRA and CDR2 YSYEKL. The CDR3 has 21 residues. The J segment lost 1 base and the V segment lost 4 bases, leaving 20 bases of the junction unmatched. CDR3 sequence (DNA): TGCGCCAGCAGCCCAAGAGGGACTAGCGGCGTTCAACGCCGGATCCAAGAGACCCAGTACTTC. It is translated as CASSPRGTSGVQRRIQETQYF.

CDR3 nucleotides: TGTGCCAGTGGAGGATATGGGACTGAAGCTTTCTTT. Its protein product is CASGGYGTEAFF. The rearrangement links TRBV27 to TRBJ1-1; D is unresolved. Between the trimmed V and J ends, which lost 9 bases and 5 bases, there was a span of 13 bases. The CDR3 is 12 residues long. CDR1 MNHEY and CDR2 SMNVEV come from the germline V gene (reference sequence).

The CDR3 DNA reads TGTGCCAGCAGTTACGAGACAGGGACAATCACAGATACGCAGTATTTT. Its protein is CASSYETGTITDTQYF. This rearrangement joins TRBV27 to TRBJ2-3, with TRBD1 matching over 7 bases. The CDR3 is 16 amino acids. CDR1 MNHEY and CDR2 SMNVEV come from the germline V gene (reference sequence). V gave up 4 bases and J gave up 2 bases; unmatched junction bases: 9.

Only one count was recorded for this clone. The chain joins TRBV25-1 to TRBJ2-3, with D tentatively TRBD2 (7 bases). Trimming took 5 bases from V and 0 from J, leaving 12 bases between them. The CDR3 is 15 residues long. Germline V gives CDR1 MGHDK, CDR2 SYGVNS. The CDR3 is CASSIEGGSTDTQYF. The CDR3, as DNA: TGTGCCAGCAGTATCGAGGGGGGGAGCACAGATACGCAGTATTTT.

This chain connects TRBV4-1 to TRBJ2-7; TRBD2 matches at 7 bases. This CDR3 contains 14 residues. The trim removed 2 bases at V and 6 bases at J, leaving 7 bases unmatched. Germline assignment: CDR1 MGHRA and CDR2 YSYEKL. The CDR3 DNA follows: TGCGCCAGCAGCCAAACGGGGGGAACCCGCGAGCAGTACTTC. Its protein product is CASSQTGGTREQYF.

V is TRBV27 and J is TRBJ1-2; 7 positions match TRBD1. Germline V gene lookup returns CDR1 MNHEY and CDR2 SMNVEV (reference sequence). The V gene end was trimmed by 7 bases and the J gene end by 8 bases; junction bases not matched to a gene: 16. The CDR3 consists of 15 residues. The CDR3 loop reads CASTLTPLRGAGYTF. In nucleotides, the CDR3 is TGTGCCAGCACCCTTACCCCACTCAGGGGGGCCGGCTACACCTTC.

This chain joins TRBV7-9 and TRBJ2-1; 10 nucleotides align to TRBD2. Germline V lookup: CDR1 SEHNR, CDR2 FQNEAQ (reference sequence). This CDR3 region has 15 residues. Losses at the gene ends were 4 bases for V and 9 bases for J; bases not matched to a gene: 9. The CDR3 DNA reads TGTGCCAGCAGCTCCTCTAGCGGGGGAGGGGCTGAGCAGTTCTTC. Encoded protein: CASSSSSGGGAEQFF. Complete variable domain (other parts from reference TRBV7-9 and TRBJ2-1): DTGVSQNPRHKITKRGQNVTFRCDPISEHNRLYWYRQTLGQGPEFLTYFQNEAQLEKSRLLSDRFSAERPKGSFSTLEIQRTEQGDSAMYLCASSSSSGGGAEQFFGPGTRLTVL.

The V gene is TRBV29-1, the J gene TRBJ1-2; D is unclear. There are 11 residues in the CDR3. CDR1 and CDR2 from the germline V gene are SQVTM and ANQGSEA. V was shortened by 4 bases and J by 4 bases, with 7 bases between the two germline ends. The CDR3 DNA sequence: TGCAGCGTTGTGTCCAGCTATGGCTACACCTTC. Encoded protein: CSVVSSYGYTF.

The chain uses TRBV9 and TRBJ2-7; 8 positions match TRBD2. The CDR3 has 15 residues. J was trimmed by 8 bases and V by 0 bases; bases with no gene match: 10. Germline V gene lookup returns CDR1 SGDLS and CDR2 YYNGEE. The DNA for the CDR3 is TGTGCCAGCAGCGTAGGGGATCGGGAGGGAGATCAGCAGTACTTC. Protein product: CASSVGDREGDQQYF.